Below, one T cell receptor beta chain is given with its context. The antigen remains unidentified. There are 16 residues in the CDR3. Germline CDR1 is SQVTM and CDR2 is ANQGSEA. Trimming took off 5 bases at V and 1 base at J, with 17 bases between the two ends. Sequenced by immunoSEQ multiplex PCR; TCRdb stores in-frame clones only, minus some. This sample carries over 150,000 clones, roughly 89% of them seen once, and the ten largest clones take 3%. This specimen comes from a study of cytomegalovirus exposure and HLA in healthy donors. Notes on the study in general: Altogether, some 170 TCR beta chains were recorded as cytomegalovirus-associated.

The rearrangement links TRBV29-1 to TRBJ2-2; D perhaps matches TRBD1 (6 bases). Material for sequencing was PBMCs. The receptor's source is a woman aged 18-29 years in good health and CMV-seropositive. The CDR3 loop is CSVLSTGTLNTGELFF. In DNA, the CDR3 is TGCAGCGTTTTAAGCACCGGGACATTGAACACCGGGGAGCTGTTTTTT.